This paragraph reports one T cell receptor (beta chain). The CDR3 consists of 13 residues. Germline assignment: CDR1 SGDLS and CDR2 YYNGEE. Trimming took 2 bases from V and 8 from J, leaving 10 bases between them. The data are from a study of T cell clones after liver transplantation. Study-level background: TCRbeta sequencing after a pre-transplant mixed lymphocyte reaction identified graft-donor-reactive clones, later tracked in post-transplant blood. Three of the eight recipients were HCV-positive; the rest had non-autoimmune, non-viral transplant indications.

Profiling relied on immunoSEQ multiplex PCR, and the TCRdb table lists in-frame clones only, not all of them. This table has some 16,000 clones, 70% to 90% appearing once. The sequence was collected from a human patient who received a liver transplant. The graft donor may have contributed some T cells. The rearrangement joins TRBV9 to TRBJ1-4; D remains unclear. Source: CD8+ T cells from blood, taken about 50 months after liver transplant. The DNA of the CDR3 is TGTGCCAGCAGCGTTTCGAGTGGGGAAAAACTGTTTTTT. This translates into CASSVSSGEKLFF.